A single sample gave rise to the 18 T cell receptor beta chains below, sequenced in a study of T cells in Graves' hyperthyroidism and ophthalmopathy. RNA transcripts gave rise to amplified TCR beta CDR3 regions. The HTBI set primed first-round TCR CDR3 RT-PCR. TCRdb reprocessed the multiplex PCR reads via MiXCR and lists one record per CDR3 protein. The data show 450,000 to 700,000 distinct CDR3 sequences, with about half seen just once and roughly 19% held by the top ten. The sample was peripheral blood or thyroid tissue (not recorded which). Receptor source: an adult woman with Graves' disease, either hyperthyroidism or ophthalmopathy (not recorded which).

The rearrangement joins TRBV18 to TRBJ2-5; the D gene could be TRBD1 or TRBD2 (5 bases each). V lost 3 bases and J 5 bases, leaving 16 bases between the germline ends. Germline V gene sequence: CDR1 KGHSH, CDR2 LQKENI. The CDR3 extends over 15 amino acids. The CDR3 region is CASSPRGQGDETQYF. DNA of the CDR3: TGTGCCAGCTCACCTAGAGGGCAGGGTGACGAGACCCAGTACTTC.

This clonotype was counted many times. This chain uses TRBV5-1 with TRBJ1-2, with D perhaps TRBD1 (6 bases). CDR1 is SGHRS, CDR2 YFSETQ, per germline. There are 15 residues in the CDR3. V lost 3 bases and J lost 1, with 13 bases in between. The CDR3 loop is CASSSGDNDNYGYTF. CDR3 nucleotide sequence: TGCGCCAGCAGCTCCGGGGACAATGATAACTATGGCTACACCTTC.

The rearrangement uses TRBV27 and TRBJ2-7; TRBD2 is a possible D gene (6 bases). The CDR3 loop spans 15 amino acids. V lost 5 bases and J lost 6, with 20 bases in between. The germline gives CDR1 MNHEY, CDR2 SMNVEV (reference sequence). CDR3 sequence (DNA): TGTGCCAGCAGTCCCCTCCCGGAGGGGATAGGCGAGCAGTACTTC. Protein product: CASSPLPEGIGEQYF.

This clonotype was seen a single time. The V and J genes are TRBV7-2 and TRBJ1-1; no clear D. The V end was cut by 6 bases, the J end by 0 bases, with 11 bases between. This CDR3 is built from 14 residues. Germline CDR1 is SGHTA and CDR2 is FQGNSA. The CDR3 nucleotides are TGTGCCAGCAGGAAGGGAGGCATGAACACTGAAGCTTTCTTT. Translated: CASRKGGMNTEAFF.

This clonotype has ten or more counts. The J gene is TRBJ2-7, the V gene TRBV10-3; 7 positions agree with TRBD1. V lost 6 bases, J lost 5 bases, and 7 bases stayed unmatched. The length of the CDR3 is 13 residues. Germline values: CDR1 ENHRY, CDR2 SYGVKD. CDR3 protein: CAISRQGRNEQYF. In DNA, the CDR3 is TGTGCCATCAGCCGACAGGGAAGGAACGAGCAGTACTTC.

CDR3: CASSLETGNMNTEAFF. The CDR3 coding sequence is TGCGCCAGCAGCTTGGAGACAGGGAATATGAACACTGAAGCTTTCTTT. This chain connects TRBV5-1 to TRBJ1-1; 7 bases agree with TRBD1. V trimming: 0 bases; J trimming: 0 bases; junction bases outside the gene matches: 5. From germline, CDR1 is SGHRS and CDR2 YFSETQ. This CDR3 is 16 amino acids long.

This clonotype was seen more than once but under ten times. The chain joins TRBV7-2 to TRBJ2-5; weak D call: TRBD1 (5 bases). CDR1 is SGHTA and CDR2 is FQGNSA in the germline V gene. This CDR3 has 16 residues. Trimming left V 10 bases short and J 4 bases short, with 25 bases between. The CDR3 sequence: CATRLGARGTRETQYF. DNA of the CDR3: TGTGCCACGCGTCTTGGGGCTAGAGGTACTCGAGAGACCCAGTACTTC.

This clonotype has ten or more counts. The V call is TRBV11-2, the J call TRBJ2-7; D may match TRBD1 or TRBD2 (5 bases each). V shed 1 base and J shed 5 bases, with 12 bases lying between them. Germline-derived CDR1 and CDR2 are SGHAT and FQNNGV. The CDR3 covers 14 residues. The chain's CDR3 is CASSLAWGSHEQYF. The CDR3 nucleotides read TGTGCCAGCAGCTTAGCGTGGGGGAGCCACGAGCAGTACTTC.

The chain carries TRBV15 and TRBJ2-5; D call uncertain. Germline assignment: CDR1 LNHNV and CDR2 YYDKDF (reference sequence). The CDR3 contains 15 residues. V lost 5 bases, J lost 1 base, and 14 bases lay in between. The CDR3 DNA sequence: TGTGCCACCAGCCCTACCCGGGCCTTCCAAGAGACCCAGTACTTC. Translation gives CATSPTRAFQETQYF.

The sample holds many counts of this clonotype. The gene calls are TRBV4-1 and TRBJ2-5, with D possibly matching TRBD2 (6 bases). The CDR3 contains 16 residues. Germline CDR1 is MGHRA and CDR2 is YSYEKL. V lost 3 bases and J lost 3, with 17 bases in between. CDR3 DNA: TGCGCCAGCAGCCAGCTTCAACCGGGAGCAAAAGAGACCCAGTACTTC. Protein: CASSQLQPGAKETQYF.

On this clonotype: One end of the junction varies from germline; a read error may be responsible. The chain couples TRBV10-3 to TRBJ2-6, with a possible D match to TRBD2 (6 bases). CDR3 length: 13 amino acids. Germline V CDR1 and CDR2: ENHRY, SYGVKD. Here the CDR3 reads CAISDRVGSTEAF. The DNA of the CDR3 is TGTGCCATCAGCGACCGGGTCGGGAGCACTGAAGCTTTC.

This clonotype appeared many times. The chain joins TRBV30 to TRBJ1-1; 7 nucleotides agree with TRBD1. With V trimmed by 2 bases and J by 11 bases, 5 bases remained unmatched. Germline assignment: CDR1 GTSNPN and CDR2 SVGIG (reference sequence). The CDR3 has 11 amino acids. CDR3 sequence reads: CAWSLQGKAFF. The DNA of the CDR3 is TGTGCCTGGAGTTTACAGGGGAAGGCTTTCTTT.

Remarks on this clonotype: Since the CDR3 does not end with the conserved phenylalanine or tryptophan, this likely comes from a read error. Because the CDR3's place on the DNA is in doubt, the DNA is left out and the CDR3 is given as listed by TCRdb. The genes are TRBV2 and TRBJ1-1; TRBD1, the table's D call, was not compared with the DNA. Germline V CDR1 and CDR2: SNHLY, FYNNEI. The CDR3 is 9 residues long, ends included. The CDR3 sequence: CASSGIVGV.

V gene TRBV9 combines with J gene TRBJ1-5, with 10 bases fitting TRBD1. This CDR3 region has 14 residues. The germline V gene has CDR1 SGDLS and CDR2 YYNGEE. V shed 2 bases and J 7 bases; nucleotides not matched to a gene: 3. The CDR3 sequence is CASSVGTGEQPQHF. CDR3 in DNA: TGTGCCAGCAGCGTTGGGACAGGGGAGCAGCCCCAGCATTTT. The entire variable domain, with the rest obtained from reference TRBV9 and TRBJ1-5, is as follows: DSGVTQTPKHLITATGQRVTLRCSPRSGDLSVYWYQQSLDQGLQFLIQYYNGEERAKGNILERFSAQQFPDLHSELNLSSLELGDSALYFCASSVGTGEQPQHFGDGTRLSIL.

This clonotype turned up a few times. Here the CDR3 DNA reads TGTGCCAGCAGTTTTGGGGTTGAGACCCAGTACTTC. It translates to CASSFGVETQYF. The genes are TRBV12-3 or TRBV12-4 and TRBJ2-5, with no clear D. V gave up 3 bases and J gave up 5 bases, with 7 bases separating them. There are 12 residues in the CDR3.

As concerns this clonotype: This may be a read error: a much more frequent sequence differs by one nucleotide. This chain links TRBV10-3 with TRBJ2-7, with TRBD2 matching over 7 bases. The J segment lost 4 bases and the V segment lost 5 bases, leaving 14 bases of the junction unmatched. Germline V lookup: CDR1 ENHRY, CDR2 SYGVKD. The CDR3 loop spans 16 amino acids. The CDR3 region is CAISSGGSWGSYEQYF. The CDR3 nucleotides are TGTGCCATCAGTTCCGGCGGGAGTTGGGGAAGTTACGAGCAGTACTTC.

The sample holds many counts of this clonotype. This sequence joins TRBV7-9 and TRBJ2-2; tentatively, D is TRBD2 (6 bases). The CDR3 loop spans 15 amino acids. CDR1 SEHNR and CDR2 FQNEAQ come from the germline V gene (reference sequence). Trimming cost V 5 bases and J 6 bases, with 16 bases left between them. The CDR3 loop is CASSNRRRASGELFF. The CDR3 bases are TGTGCCAGCAGCAACCGTAGGAGGGCCTCCGGGGAGCTGTTTTTT.

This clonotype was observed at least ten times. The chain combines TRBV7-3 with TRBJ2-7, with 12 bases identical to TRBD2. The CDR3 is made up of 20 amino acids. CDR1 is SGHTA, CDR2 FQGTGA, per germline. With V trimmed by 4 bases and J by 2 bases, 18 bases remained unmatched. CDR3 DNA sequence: TGTGCCAGCAGCTACCCCGGACTAGCGGGGTTCCTACACCTCACCTACGAGCAGTACTTC. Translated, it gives CASSYPGLAGFLHLTYEQYF.